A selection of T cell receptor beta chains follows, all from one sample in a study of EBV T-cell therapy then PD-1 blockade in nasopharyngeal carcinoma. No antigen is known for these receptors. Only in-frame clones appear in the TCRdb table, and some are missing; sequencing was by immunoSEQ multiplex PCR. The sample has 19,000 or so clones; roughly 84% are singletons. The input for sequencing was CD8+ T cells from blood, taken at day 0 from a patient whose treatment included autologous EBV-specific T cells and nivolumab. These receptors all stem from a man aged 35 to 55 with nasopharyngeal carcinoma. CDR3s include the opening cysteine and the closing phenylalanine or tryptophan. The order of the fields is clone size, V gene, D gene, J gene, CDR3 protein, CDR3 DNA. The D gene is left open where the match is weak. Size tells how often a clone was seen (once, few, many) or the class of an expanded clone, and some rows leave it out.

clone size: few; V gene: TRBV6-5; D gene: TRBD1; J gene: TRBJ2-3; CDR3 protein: CASSSGTGVTDTQYF; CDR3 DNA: TGTGCCAGCAGCTCCGGGACAGGGGTCACAGATACGCAGTATTTT
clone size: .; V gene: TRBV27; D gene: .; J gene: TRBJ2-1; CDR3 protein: CASSNRDPLPNEQFF; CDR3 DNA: TGTGCCAGCAGTAACCGGGACCCACTCCCTAATGAGCAGTTCTTC
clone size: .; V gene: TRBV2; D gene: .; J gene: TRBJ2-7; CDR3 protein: CASSETGPYEQYF; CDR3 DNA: TGTGCCAGCAGTGAGACAGGCCCCTACGAGCAGTACTTC
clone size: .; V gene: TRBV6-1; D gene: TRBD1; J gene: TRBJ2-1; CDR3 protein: CASSEVGGQIDEQFF; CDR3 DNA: TGTGCCAGCAGTGAAGTAGGGGGCCAGATCGATGAGCAGTTCTTC
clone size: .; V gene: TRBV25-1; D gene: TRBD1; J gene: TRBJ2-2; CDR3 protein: CASSESVGQGATGELFF; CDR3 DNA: TGTGCCAGCAGTGAAAGTGTGGGACAGGGGGCCACCGGGGAGCTGTTTTTT
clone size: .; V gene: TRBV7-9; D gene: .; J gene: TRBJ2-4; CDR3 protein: CASSLSDRKNIQYF; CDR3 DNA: TGTGCCAGCAGCTTATCGGACAGAAAAAACATTCAGTACTTC
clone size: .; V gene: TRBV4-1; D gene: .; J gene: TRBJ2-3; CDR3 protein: CASSQERFGTDTQYF; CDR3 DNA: TGCGCCAGCAGCCAGGAACGTTTCGGCACAGATACGCAGTATTTT
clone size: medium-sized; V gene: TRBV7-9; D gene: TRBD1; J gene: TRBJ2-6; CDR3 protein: CASSPPDRAQSSGANVLTF; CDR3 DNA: TGTGCCAGCAGCCCGCCCGACAGGGCCCAAAGCTCTGGGGCCAACGTCCTGACTTTC
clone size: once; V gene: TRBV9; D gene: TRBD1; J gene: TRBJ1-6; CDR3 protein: CASSGGQGRDSPLHF; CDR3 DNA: TGTGCCAGCAGCGGGGGACAGGGGCGGGATTCACCCCTCCACTTT
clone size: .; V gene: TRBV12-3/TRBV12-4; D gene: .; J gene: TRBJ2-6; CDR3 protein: CASSPGANVLTF; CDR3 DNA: TGTGCCAGCAGCCCTGGGGCCAACGTCCTGACTTTC
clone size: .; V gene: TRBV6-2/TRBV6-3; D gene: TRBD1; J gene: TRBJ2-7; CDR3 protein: CASSYGTGGYEQYF; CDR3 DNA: TGTGCCAGCAGTTACGGGACAGGGGGCTACGAGCAGTACTTC
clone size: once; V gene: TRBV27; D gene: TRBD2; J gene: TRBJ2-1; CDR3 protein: CASSLLAGSYNEQFF; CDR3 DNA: TGTGCCAGCAGTTTGTTAGCGGGCTCCTACAATGAGCAGTTCTTC
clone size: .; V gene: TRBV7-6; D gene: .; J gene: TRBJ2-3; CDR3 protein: CASSSEGDYSDTQYF; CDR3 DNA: TGTGCCAGCAGCTCGGAGGGGGACTACTCAGATACGCAGTATTTT
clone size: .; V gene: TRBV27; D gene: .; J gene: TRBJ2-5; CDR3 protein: CASARAGGGETQYF; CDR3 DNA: TGTGCCAGCGCTAGGGCAGGCGGCGGAGAGACCCAGTACTTC
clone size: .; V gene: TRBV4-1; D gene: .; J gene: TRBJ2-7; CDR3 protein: CASSWDFPGNEQYF; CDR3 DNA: TGCGCCAGCAGCTGGGACTTCCCGGGAAACGAGCAGTACTTC
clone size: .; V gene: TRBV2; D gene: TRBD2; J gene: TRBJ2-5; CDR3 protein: CASSEWASGTSGVETQYF; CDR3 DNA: TGTGCCAGCAGTGAGTGGGCTTCCGGGACTAGCGGGGTAGAGACCCAGTACTTC
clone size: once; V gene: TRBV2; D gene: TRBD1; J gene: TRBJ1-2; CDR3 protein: CAARGNRGDGYTF; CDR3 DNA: TGTGCCGCAAGGGGGAACAGGGGAGATGGCTACACCTTC
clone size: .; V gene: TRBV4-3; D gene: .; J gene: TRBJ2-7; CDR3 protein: CASSQVAGASSYEQYF; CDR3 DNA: TGCGCCAGCAGCCAAGTAGCAGGGGCAAGCTCCTACGAGCAGTACTTC
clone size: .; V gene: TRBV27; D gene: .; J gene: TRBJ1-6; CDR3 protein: CASHDDSYNSPLHF; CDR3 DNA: TGTGCCAGCCATGACGACTCCTATAATTCACCCCTCCACTTT
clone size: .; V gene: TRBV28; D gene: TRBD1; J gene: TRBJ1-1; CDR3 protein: CASSLQGGWENTEAFF; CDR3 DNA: TGTGCCAGCAGTTTACAAGGGGGCTGGGAGAACACTGAAGCTTTCTTT
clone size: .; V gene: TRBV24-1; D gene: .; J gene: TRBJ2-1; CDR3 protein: CATSGRPPRGRNEQFF; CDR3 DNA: TGTGCCACCAGTGGCCGCCCCCCCCGAGGGCGGAATGAGCAGTTCTTC
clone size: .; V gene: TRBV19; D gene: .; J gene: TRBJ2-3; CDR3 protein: CASSGATQYF; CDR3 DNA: TGTGCCAGTAGTGGGGCTACGCAGTATTTT